Sequencing of this T cell receptor beta chain was carried out in a study of blood T cell repertoires in COVID-19. Looking at the study overall: Samples of COVID-19 (acute and convalescent) were obtained from the United States, Italy and Spain. From T cells, B-cell-depleted T cells, or PBMCs came the material, which was cDNA or gDNA.

At least ten counts were recorded for this clone. CDR3 length: 11 residues. Germline V gene sequence: CDR1 LGHNT, CDR2 FRNRAP. The V gene lost 5 bases and the J gene lost 11 bases, with 12 bases spanning the gap. As handled by the study authors: Reference gene primer amplification gave estimated nucleated cell counts. TCRdb's table, derived via immunoSEQ multiplex PCR, lists solely in-frame clones and lacks some. V, J and clone size derive from that table, while D and trimming were established from the DNA sequence. The table lists more than 200,000 clones, 79% of them singletons, with under 4.5% in the top ten.

The rearrangement uses TRBV12-5 and TRBJ1-1; D gene uncertain. Material: peripheral blood. This sequence originates from a woman aged 35 to 49 with active or convalescent COVID-19. DNA of the CDR3: TGTGCTAGTGGTACGATGTTGGCTGCTTTCTTT. Amino acids: CASGTMLAAFF.